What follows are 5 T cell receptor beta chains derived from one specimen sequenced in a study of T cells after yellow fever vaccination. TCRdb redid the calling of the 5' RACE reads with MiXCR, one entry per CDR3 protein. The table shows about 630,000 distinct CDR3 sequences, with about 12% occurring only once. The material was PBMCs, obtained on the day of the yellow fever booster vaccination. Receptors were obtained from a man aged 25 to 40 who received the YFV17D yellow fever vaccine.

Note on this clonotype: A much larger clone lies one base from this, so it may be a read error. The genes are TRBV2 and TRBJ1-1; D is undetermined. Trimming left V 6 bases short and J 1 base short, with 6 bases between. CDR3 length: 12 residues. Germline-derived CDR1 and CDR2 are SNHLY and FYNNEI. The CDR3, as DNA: TGTGCCAGCAGGGAGGGGAACACTGAAGCTTTCTTT. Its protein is CASREGNTEAFF.

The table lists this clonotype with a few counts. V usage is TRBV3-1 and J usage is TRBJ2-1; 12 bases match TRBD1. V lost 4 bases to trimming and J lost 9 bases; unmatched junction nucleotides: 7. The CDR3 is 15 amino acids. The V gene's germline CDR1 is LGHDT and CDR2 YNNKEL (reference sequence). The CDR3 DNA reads TGTGCCAGCAGCCTCGGGACAGGGGGCATAGGTGAGCAGTTCTTC. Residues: CASSLGTGGIGEQFF.

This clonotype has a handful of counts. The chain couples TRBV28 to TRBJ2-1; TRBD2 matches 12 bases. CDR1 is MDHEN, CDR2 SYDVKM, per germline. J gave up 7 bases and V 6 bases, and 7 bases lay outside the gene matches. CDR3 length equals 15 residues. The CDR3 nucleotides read TGTGCCAGCAGACGAGGACTAGCGGGAAAGAATGAGCAGTTCTTC. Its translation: CASRRGLAGKNEQFF.

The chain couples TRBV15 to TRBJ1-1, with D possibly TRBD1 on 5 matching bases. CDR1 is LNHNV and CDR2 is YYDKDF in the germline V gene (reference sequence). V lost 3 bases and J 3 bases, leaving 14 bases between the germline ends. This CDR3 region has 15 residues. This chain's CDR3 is CATSSGGGWDTEAFF. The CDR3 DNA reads TGTGCCACCAGCAGTGGGGGAGGATGGGACACTGAAGCTTTCTTT.

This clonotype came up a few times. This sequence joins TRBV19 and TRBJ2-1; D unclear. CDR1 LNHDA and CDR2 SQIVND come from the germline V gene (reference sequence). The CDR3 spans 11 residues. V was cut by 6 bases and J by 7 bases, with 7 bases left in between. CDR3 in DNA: TGTGCCAGTAGCCAACGGAATGAGCAGTTCTTC. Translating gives CASSQRNEQFF.